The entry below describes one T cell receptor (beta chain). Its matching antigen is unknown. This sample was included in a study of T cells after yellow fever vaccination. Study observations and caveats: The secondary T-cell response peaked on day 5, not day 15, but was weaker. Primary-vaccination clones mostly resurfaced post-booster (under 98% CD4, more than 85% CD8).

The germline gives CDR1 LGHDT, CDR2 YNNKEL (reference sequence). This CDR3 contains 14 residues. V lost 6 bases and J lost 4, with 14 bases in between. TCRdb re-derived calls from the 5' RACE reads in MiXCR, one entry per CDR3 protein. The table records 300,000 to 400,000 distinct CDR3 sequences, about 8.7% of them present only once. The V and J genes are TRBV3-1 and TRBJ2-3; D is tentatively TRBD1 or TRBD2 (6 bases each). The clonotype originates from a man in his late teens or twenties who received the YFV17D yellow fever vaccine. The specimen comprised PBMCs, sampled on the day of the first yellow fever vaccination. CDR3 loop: CASREGGGADTQYF. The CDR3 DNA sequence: TGTGCCAGCAGGGAAGGAGGGGGAGCAGATACGCAGTATTTT.